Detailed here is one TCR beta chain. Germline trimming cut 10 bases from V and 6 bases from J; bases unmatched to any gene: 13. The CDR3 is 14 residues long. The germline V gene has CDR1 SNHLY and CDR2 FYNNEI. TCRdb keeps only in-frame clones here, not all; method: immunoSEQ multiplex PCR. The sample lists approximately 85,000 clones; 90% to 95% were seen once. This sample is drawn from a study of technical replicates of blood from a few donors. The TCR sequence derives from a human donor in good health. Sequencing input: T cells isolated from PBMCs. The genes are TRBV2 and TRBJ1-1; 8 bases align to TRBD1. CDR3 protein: CAKRQGRGFSEAFF. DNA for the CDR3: TGTGCCAAAAGACAGGGGCGGGGGTTCTCTGAAGCTTTCTTT.